The 5 T cell receptor beta chains below come from one sample, sequenced in a study of PD-L1 blockade in urothelial cancer. Time point specified: pretreatment peripheral blood. Libraries were prepared by immunoSEQ multiplex PCR; TCRdb keeps only in-frame clonotypes and omits some of them. Among almost 90,000 clones listed, roughly 84% were seen once. The input for sequencing was PBMCs, taken around atezolizumab (anti-PD-L1) treatment. The receptors shown here come from a man aged 55 to 69 with urothelial cancer.

This clone appeared a few times. The CDR3 sequence: CASSKDRVGGYTF. The CDR3 DNA is TGCGCCAGCAGCAAAGACAGGGTTGGTGGCTACACCTTC. The chain has TRBV5-1 and TRBJ1-2; TRBD1 aligns across 7 bases. Germline V CDR1 and CDR2: SGHRS, YFSETQ. V trimming: 4 bases; J trimming: 7 bases; junction bases outside the gene matches: 7. This CDR3 region has 13 residues.

The rearrangement uses TRBV5-5 and TRBJ2-2, with a possible D match to TRBD2 (5 bases). The V end was cut by 1 base, the J end by 7 bases, with 8 bases between. This CDR3 has 13 residues. Germline assignment: CDR1 SGHKS and CDR2 YYEKEE (reference sequence). The CDR3 sequence: CASSLRGDGELFF. In DNA form, the CDR3 reads TGTGCCAGCAGCTTGCGGGGAGACGGGGAGCTGTTTTTT.

This sequence joins TRBV20-1 and TRBJ2-1, with 9 nucleotides matching TRBD2. Losses at the gene ends were 5 bases for V and 16 bases for J; bases not matched to a gene: 3. The length of the CDR3 is 9 residues. Per germline, CDR1 DFQATT and CDR2 SNEGSKA (reference sequence). The CDR3 bases are TGCAGTGCTGGGACTAGCCATTTCTTC. Its protein is CSAGTSHFF.

CDR3 region: CSVEGRGSVGYNEQFF. The CDR3 DNA reads as TGCAGCGTTGAAGGGCGGGGCTCAGTAGGGTATAATGAGCAGTTCTTC. The chain combines TRBV29-1 with TRBJ2-1; tentative D call: TRBD2 (6 bases). Per the germline V gene, CDR1 is SQVTM and CDR2 is ANQGSEA. The germline V and J ends were trimmed by 1 base and 7 bases, with 20 bases remaining between them. The CDR3 has 16 amino acids.

This chain joins TRBV10-3 and TRBJ2-1; 9 nucleotides agree with TRBD2. Per the germline V gene, CDR1 is ENHRY and CDR2 is SYGVKD. J was trimmed by 10 bases and V by 4 bases; bases with no gene match: 14. This CDR3 contains 16 residues. The CDR3 DNA is TGTGCCATCAGTGGACCTAGCGGGGACGGCGTATCGGAGCAGTTCTTC. Its protein is CAISGPSGDGVSEQFF.